The 18 T cell receptor beta chains below come from one sample, sequenced in a study of cytomegalovirus exposure and HLA in healthy donors. This PCR relied on a set of 60 Vbeta primers and 13 Jbeta primers. TCRdb keeps only in-frame clones here, not all; method: immunoSEQ multiplex PCR. The top ten clones hold around 11% of a sample with some 130,000 clones, 82% of them seen once. Sequencing was done on a sample of PBMCs. The receptor set was obtained from a male donor in good health and CMV-seropositive.

The genes are TRBV25-1 and TRBJ2-7; tentatively, D is TRBD2 (5 bases). CDR1 is MGHDK and CDR2 is SYGVNS in the germline V gene. The CDR3 sequence is 13 residues long. Trimming stripped 6 bases from V and 0 bases from J, with 9 bases between. The CDR3 is CASRDAGSYEQYF. In DNA, the CDR3 is TGTGCCAGCAGGGACGCGGGCTCCTACGAGCAGTACTTC.

The CDR3 protein is CASSLPDRMSTEAFF. As DNA, the CDR3 is TGTGCCAGCAGCCTCCCAGACAGGATGAGCACTGAAGCTTTCTTT. This rearrangement joins TRBV7-2 to TRBJ1-1, with D tentatively TRBD1 (6 bases). Germline assignment: CDR1 SGHTA and CDR2 FQGNSA. The CDR3 spans 15 residues. Trimming pared 5 bases from V and 4 bases from J, leaving 17 bases between.

V and J are TRBV18 and TRBJ2-7, with D possibly being TRBD2 (5 bases). The germline V gene encodes CDR1 KGHSH and CDR2 LQKENI. The germline V and J ends were trimmed by 0 bases and 7 bases, with 13 bases remaining between them. This CDR3 spans 14 amino acids. CDR3 bases: TGTGCCAGCTCACCACCGGAAGGACTGGCGGAGCAGTACTTC. Its translation: CASSPPEGLAEQYF.

The chain has TRBV15 and TRBJ2-3, with a possible D match to TRBD2 (6 bases). Germline CDR1 and CDR2: LNHNV and YYDKDF (reference sequence). The V end lost 1 base, the J end lost 3 bases, and 11 bases lay between the germline ends. The CDR3 has 15 residues. In DNA, the CDR3 is TGTGCCACCAGCAGAGGTTACGGGAGTACAGATACGCAGTATTTT. Amino acid sequence: CATSRGYGSTDTQYF.

The rearrangement links TRBV21-1 to TRBJ2-3; no DNA check was done on the table's D call, TRBD1. TRBV21-1 is marked as a pseudogene. This CDR3 contains 11 residues. As DNA, the CDR3 is TGTGCCAGCAGCCACACAGATACGCAGTATTTT. Translated: CASSHTDTQYF.

The chain is built from TRBV4-2 and TRBJ2-3, with 10 bases identical to TRBD2. This CDR3 spans 15 amino acids. Germline CDR1 reads LGHNA; CDR2 reads YNFKEQ. Trimming at V came to 3 bases and at J to 1 base, leaving 1 base not matched to a gene. This CDR3 reads CASSQLAGGTDTQYF. The CDR3 bases are TGTGCCAGCAGCCAGCTAGCGGGAGGCACAGATACGCAGTATTTT.

The chain joins TRBV15 to TRBJ1-5; D call uncertain. Germline assignment: CDR1 LNHNV and CDR2 YYDKDF (reference sequence). The V gene lost 1 base and the J gene lost 7 bases, with 5 bases spanning the gap. The CDR3 totals 12 residues. The DNA of the CDR3 is TGTGCCACCAGCAGAGGGAGGCAGCCCCAGCATTTT. The encoded protein is CATSRGRQPQHF. Variable domain in full (rest from reference TRBV15 and TRBJ1-5): DAMVIQNPRYQVTQFGKPVTLSCSQTLNHNVMYWYQQKSSQAPKLLFHYYDKDFNNEADTPDNFQSRRPNTSFCFLDIRSPGLGDTAMYLCATSRGRQPQHFGDGTRLSIL.

The chain joins TRBV4-2 to TRBJ2-7; 10 bases are shared with TRBD2. The CDR3 runs to 15 residues. With 0 bases clipped from V and 2 bases from J, the junction kept 1 base outside the gene matches. Germline assignment: CDR1 LGHNA and CDR2 YNFKEQ. Here the CDR3 reads CASSQDLAGAYEQYF. The CDR3 DNA follows: TGTGCCAGCAGCCAAGATCTAGCGGGAGCCTACGAGCAGTACTTC.

The chain recombines TRBV9 with TRBJ2-3, with D perhaps TRBD2 (6 bases). V was cut by 3 bases and J by 2 bases, with 13 bases left in between. CDR1 and CDR2 (germline): SGDLS, YYNGEE. CDR3 length: 15 residues. The CDR3 DNA reads as TGTGCCAGCAGCGAGGGGAGGACGGTCACAGATACGCAGTATTTT. It translates to CASSEGRTVTDTQYF.

The CDR3 region has the DNA TGTGCCAGCAGTCTCCTAAGCTCCTACAATGAGCAGTTCTTC. This codes for CASSLLSSYNEQFF. The genes are TRBV2 and TRBJ2-1; D ambiguous. Deletions cut 5 bases from V and 0 bases from J, with 8 bases between. This CDR3 is 14 amino acids long. Germline values: CDR1 SNHLY, CDR2 FYNNEI. Full variable domain (remainder filled in from reference TRBV2 and TRBJ2-1): EPEVTQTPSHQVTQMGQEVILRCVPISNHLYFYWYRQILGQKVEFLVSFYNNEISEKSEIFDDQFSVERPDGSNFTLKIRSTKLEDSAMYFCASSLLSSYNEQFFGPGTRLTVL.

The V call is TRBV4-3, the J call TRBJ2-7; TRBD1 agrees at 8 bases. The CDR3 sequence is 15 residues long. Germline CDR1 is LGHNA and CDR2 is YSLEER. The ends lost 2 bases at V and 3 bases at J; junction bases unmatched: 6. The CDR3 DNA reads TGCGCCAGCAGCCAACGTGCAGGGGGCAGCTACGAGCAGTACTTC. This gives the protein CASSQRAGGSYEQYF.

In DNA form, the CDR3 reads TGTGCCTGGAGTACAACAGGGGTGGAGACCCAGTACTTC. This encodes CAWSTTGVETQYF. The chain links TRBV30 to TRBJ2-5, with 7 nucleotides matching TRBD1. The V gene's germline CDR1 is GTSNPN and CDR2 SVGIG (reference sequence). The CDR3 length is 13 residues. J was trimmed by 5 bases and V by 2 bases; bases with no gene match: 5.

The chain joins TRBV5-1 to TRBJ1-2; a possible D gene is TRBD1 (6 bases). Germline V gene sequence: CDR1 SGHRS, CDR2 YFSETQ. Trimming pared 0 bases from V and 1 base from J, leaving 7 bases between. The CDR3 sequence is 14 residues long. This CDR3 is CASSLEGVNYGYTF. CDR3 in DNA: TGCGCCAGCAGCTTGGAGGGGGTTAACTATGGCTACACCTTC.

The CDR3 nucleotides are TGTGCCAGCAGCCCGAGCCCCTACGAGCAGTACTTC. It translates to CASSPSPYEQYF. This chain links TRBV7-2 with TRBJ2-7; D ambiguous. The CDR3 length is 12 residues. Deletions cut 5 bases from V and 2 bases from J, with 7 bases between. Germline lookup yields CDR1 SGHTA and CDR2 FQGNSA.

The rearrangement uses TRBV19 and TRBJ2-5; D is uncertain. The DNA end favors TRBJ2-7, so the J call may be wrong. This CDR3 has 14 amino acids. Germline V gene lookup returns CDR1 LNHDA and CDR2 SQIVND (reference sequence). CDR3 region: CASSWQAGSYEQYF. The CDR3 DNA reads as TGTGCCAGTAGTTGGCAGGCCGGCTCCTACGAGCAGTACTTC.

The rearrangement links TRBV13 to TRBJ2-6; D unresolved. CDR1 is PRHDT, CDR2 FYEKMQ, per germline (reference sequence). The CDR3 consists of 16 residues. Trimming took off 0 bases at V and 4 bases at J, with 10 bases between the two ends. The CDR3 region is CASSLGGSPGANVLTF. The CDR3 nucleotides read TGTGCCAGCAGCTTAGGGGGTAGCCCCGGGGCCAACGTCCTGACTTTC.

V gene TRBV30 combines with J gene TRBJ2-2, with D maybe TRBD2 (6 bases). Germline-derived CDR1 and CDR2 are GTSNPN and SVGIG (reference sequence). This CDR3 spans 14 amino acids. V was pared by 3 bases and J by 2 bases, with 10 bases between. The DNA for the CDR3 is TGTGCCTGGAGCGCGGGACTTAACACCGGGGAGCTGTTTTTT. Translation: CAWSAGLNTGELFF.

The chain recombines TRBV11-2 with TRBJ1-1; 7 bases are shared with TRBD1. The V gene's germline CDR1 is SGHAT and CDR2 FQNNGV. CDR3 length equals 15 residues. V shed 6 bases and J 0 bases; nucleotides not matched to a gene: 7. This chain's CDR3 is CASRKPGQLNTEAFF. The CDR3 DNA reads as TGTGCCAGCAGAAAACCGGGACAGCTGAACACTGAAGCTTTCTTT.